A single T cell receptor (beta chain) is shown here with its context. Its antigen is unidentified. The data originate from a study of cytomegalovirus exposure and HLA in healthy donors. Study findings and constraints: An ancestry cluster, one associated with Asian ancestry, reportedly showed fewer N-insertions than the approximately 670-donor mean in a later analysis. Per published reports, the classifier diagnosed cytomegalovirus status with high specificity and sensitivity.

The CDR3 length is 14 residues. Germline lookup yields CDR1 MDHEN and CDR2 SYDVKM. V was pared by 10 bases and J by 3 bases, with 18 bases between. Researchers ran the PCR with 60 Vbeta and 13 Jbeta primers. TCRdb's copy holds only in-frame clones and misses some; the assay was immunoSEQ multiplex PCR. The table has some 130,000 clones, 75% to 85% seen once; the top ten hold 3% to 4%. This chain uses TRBV28 with TRBJ1-1; no clear D gene. Input material: PBMCs. The TCR comes from a woman in her forties in good health and CMV-seronegative. The CDR3 coding sequence is TGTGCCACCTCCTATGGTGGGCGAGACACTGAAGCTTTCTTT. Translating it yields CATSYGGRDTEAFF.